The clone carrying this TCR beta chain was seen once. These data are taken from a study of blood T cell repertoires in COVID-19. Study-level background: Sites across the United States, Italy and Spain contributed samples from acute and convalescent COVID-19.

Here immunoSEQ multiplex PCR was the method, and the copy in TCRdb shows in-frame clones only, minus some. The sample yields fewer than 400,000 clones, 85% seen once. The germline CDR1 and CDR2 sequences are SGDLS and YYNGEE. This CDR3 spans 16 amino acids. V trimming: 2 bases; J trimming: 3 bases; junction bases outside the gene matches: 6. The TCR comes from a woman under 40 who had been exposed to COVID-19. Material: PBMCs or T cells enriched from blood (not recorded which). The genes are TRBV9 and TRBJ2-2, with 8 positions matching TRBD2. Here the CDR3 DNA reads TGTGCCAGCAGCGTTCGTAGCGGGGTGGACACCGGGGAGCTGTTTTTT. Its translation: CASSVRSGVDTGELFF.